This passage covers 14 T cell receptor beta chains from one sample sequenced in a study of CD39 and CD103 CD8 tumor-infiltrating T cells (dated by TCRdb to 2016 to 2019). The library was produced with the immunoSEQ multiplex PCR assay. TCRdb holds this immuneACCESS table with in-frame rearrangements only. Some clones are missing; in checked studies, unresolved V genes explain under half, and the rest has no known cause. For this sample the table gives under 20,000 clones, of which about 89% were detected only once. More than 4% of the sample lies in the top ten. Sequencing was performed on CD8+ T cells sorted from blood. The cell subset or site label corresponds to: total memory CD8 T cells (CD45RA-CCR7+/-) from blood or uninvolved lymph node. These TCRs come from a human donor with head and neck squamous cell carcinoma.

The rearrangement links TRBV4-1 to TRBJ2-1; D uncertain. V lost 1 base, J lost 3 bases, and 7 bases lay in between. This CDR3 is 14 amino acids long. From germline, CDR1 is MGHRA and CDR2 YSYEKL. In DNA form, the CDR3 reads TGCGCCAGCAGCCAAGTTTTGGGCTACAATGAGCAGTTCTTC. Protein sequence: CASSQVLGYNEQFF.

The rearrangement joins TRBV7-8 to TRBJ2-2; 16 bases map to TRBD2. After removal of 4 bases from V and 4 bases from J, the junction contained 12 bases not matched to a gene. Germline CDR1 reads SGHVS; CDR2 reads FQNEAQ. This CDR3 spans 20 amino acids. In DNA form, the CDR3 reads TGTGCCAGCAGCTCTACGCCGGGACTAGCGGGGGGGCTGTCCACCGGGGAGCTGTTTTTT. It translates to CASSSTPGLAGGLSTGELFF.

V gene TRBV4-1 combines with J gene TRBJ1-2, with D unresolved. The V end was cut by 1 base, the J end by 4 bases, with 10 bases between. The CDR3 runs to 14 residues. Germline V gives CDR1 MGHRA, CDR2 YSYEKL. The CDR3 here is CASSQVSAVYGYTF. CDR3 bases: TGCGCCAGCAGCCAAGTTTCCGCGGTCTATGGCTACACCTTC.

V usage is TRBV2 and J usage is TRBJ1-5, with D perhaps matching TRBD1 (5 bases). Trimming cost V 4 bases and J 5 bases, with 24 bases left between them. Germline V gene data show CDR1 as SNHLY and CDR2 as FYNNEI. The CDR3 covers 18 residues. The CDR3 spells CASSGLTSRGPGDQPQHF. The CDR3 DNA sequence: TGTGCCAGCAGTGGCTTAACCTCTCGGGGCCCCGGCGATCAGCCCCAGCATTTT.

The genes are TRBV4-1 and TRBJ1-6, with TRBD1 matching over 10 bases. The CDR3 extends over 19 amino acids. The V gene's germline CDR1 is MGHRA and CDR2 YSYEKL. The V segment lost 1 base and the J segment 10 bases; nucleotides outside the gene matches: 16. As DNA, the CDR3 is TGCGCCAGCAGCCAAGCCTCTCCAGACCAGACAGGGGGCAGGTCACCCCTCCACTTT. Its translation: CASSQASPDQTGGRSPLHF.

This clone was seen a handful of times. The V gene is TRBV27, the J gene TRBJ1-5; 7 nucleotides align to TRBD1. Germline V CDR1 and CDR2: MNHEY, SMNVEV (reference sequence). This CDR3 has 12 amino acids. The V and J ends lost 11 bases and 6 bases, in that order; junction bases with no gene match: 7. This CDR3 is CAVGAGGQPQHF. The CDR3 DNA follows: TGTGCCGTTGGGGCAGGGGGTCAGCCCCAGCATTTT.

This chain uses TRBV15 with TRBJ1-2, with TRBD1 identical over 9 bases. Germline V gene data show CDR1 as LNHNV and CDR2 as YYDKDF (reference sequence). This CDR3 is built from 14 residues. V shed 4 bases and J 4 bases; nucleotides not matched to a gene: 4. In DNA, the CDR3 is TGTGCCACCAGCATCACAGGGGGCAGCTATGGCTACACCTTC. Protein product: CATSITGGSYGYTF. Based on the CDR3 plus reference TRBV15 and TRBJ1-2, the full variable domain is DAMVIQNPRYQVTQFGKPVTLSCSQTLNHNVMYWYQQKSSQAPKLLFHYYDKDFNNEADTPDNFQSRRPNTSFCFLDIRSPGLGDTAMYLCATSITGGSYGYTFGSGTRLTVV.

The genes are TRBV7-9 and TRBJ1-4; no reliable D call. The CDR3 contains 14 residues. CDR1 is SEHNR and CDR2 is FQNEAQ in the germline V gene (reference sequence). V was shortened by 3 bases and J by 2 bases, with 7 bases between the two germline ends. The CDR3 region is CASSLGSTNEKLFF. The CDR3 DNA reads TGTGCCAGCAGCTTGGGAAGTACTAATGAAAAACTGTTTTTT.

The chain joins TRBV6-1 to TRBJ2-6; D is undetermined. Germline-derived CDR1 and CDR2 are MNHNS and SASEGT. This CDR3 has 15 amino acids. The V end was cut by 0 bases, the J end by 0 bases, with 3 bases between. CDR3 region: CASSEADSGANVLTF. For the CDR3, the DNA is TGTGCCAGCAGTGAAGCAGACTCTGGGGCCAACGTCCTGACTTTC.

The J gene is TRBJ2-1, the V gene TRBV7-9; 9 nucleotides match TRBD1. This CDR3 has 17 residues. Germline V lookup: CDR1 SEHNR, CDR2 FQNEAQ (reference sequence). The V gene end was trimmed by 4 bases and the J gene end by 6 bases; junction bases not matched to a gene: 13. DNA of the CDR3: TGTGCCAGCAGCTCCCCTCGACCGGGACAGGGAACCAATGAGCAGTTCTTC. This encodes CASSSPRPGQGTNEQFF.

This clone was observed a single time. The rearrangement uses TRBV11-2 and TRBJ1-3; D remains unclear. Per the germline V gene, CDR1 is SGHAT and CDR2 is FQNNGV. Trimming stripped 0 bases from V and 3 bases from J, with 9 bases between. The CDR3 is 15 residues long. Written as DNA, the CDR3 is TGTGCCAGCAGCTTAGAAGCTCGTTATGGAAACACCATATATTTT. Translation: CASSLEARYGNTIYF.

This chain links TRBV19 with TRBJ2-2; no firm D call. Trimming took 9 bases from V and 4 from J, leaving 6 bases between them. Germline V gene data show CDR1 as LNHDA and CDR2 as SQIVND (reference sequence). The CDR3 totals 11 residues. The CDR3 DNA sequence: TGTGCCAGCGCGATCACCGGGGAGCTGTTTTTT. Protein product: CASAITGELFF.

The chain employs TRBV18 and TRBJ1-2; possible D gene TRBD1, 6 bases. Germline V lookup: CDR1 KGHSH, CDR2 LQKENI. Trimming removed 2 bases from V and 4 bases from J, with 11 bases in between. CDR3 length equals 14 residues. The CDR3 coding sequence is TGTGCCAGCTCACCAGTAGGGACACTCTATGGCTACACCTTC. It specifies CASSPVGTLYGYTF.

This chain links TRBV6-6 with TRBJ2-5; D unclear. Trimming removed 2 bases from V and 9 bases from J, with 13 bases in between. The CDR3 contains 13 residues. Per the germline V gene, CDR1 is MNHNY and CDR2 is SVGAGI (reference sequence). The chain's CDR3 is CASSYHTSMPQYF. CDR3 sequence (DNA): TGTGCCAGCAGTTACCACACGTCAATGCCCCAGTACTTC.